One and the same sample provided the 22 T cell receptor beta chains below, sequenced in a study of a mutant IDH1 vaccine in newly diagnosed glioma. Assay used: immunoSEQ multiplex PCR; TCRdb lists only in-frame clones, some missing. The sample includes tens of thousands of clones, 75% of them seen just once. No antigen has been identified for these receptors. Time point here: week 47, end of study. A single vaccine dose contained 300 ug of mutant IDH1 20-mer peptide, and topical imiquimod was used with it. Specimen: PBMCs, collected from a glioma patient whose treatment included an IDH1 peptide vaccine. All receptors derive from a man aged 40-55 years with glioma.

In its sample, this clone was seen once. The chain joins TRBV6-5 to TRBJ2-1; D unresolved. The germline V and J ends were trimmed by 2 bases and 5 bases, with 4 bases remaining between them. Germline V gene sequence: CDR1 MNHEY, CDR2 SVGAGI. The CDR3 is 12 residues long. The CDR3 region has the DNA TGTGCCAGCAGTTACCCCAACAATGAGCAGTTCTTC. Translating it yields CASSYPNNEQFF.

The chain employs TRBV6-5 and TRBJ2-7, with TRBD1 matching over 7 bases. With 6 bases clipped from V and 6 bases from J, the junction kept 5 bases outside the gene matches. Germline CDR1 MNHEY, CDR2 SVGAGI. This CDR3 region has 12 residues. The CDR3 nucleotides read TGTGCCAGCAGATCGACAGGGCCCGAGCAGTACTTC. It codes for CASRSTGPEQYF.

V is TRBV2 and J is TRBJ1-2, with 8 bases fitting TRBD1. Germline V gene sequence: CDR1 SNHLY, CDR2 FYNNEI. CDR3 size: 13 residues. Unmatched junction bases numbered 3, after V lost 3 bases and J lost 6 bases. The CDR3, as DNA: TGTGCCAGCAGTGAGGACAGGGTCGATGGCTACACCTTC. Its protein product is CASSEDRVDGYTF.

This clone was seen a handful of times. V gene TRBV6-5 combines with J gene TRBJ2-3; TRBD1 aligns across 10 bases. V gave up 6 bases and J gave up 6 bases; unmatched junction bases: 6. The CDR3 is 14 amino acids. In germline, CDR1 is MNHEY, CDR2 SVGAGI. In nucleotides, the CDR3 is TGTGCCAGCAGCCGGACAGGGGGAAGGGATACGCAGTATTTT. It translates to CASSRTGGRDTQYF.

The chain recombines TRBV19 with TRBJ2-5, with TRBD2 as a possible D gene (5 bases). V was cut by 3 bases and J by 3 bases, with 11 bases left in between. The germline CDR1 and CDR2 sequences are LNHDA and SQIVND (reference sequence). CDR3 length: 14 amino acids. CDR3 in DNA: TGTGCCAGTAGTATCGAGGACTCCGAAGAGACCCAGTACTTC. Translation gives CASSIEDSEETQYF.

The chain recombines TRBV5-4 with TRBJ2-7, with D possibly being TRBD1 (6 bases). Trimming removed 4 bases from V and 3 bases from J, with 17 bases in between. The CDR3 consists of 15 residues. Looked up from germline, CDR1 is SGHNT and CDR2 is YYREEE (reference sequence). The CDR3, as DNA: TGTGCCAGCAGCCCAAAGCAGGGGACCGTCTACGAGCAGTACGTC. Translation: CASSPKQGTVYEQYV.

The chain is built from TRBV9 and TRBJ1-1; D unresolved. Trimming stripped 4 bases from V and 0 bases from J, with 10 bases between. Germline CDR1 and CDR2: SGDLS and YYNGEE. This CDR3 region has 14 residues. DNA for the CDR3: TGTGCCAGCAGCCCTCGGGTCTTGAACACTGAAGCTTTCTTT. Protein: CASSPRVLNTEAFF.

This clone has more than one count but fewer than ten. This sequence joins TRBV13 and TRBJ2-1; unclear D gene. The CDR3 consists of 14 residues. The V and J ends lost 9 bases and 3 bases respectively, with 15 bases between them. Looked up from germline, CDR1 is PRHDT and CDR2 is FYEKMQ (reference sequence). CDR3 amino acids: CASALNTVYNEQFF. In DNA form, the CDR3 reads TGTGCCAGTGCCCTTAACACAGTCTACAATGAGCAGTTCTTC.

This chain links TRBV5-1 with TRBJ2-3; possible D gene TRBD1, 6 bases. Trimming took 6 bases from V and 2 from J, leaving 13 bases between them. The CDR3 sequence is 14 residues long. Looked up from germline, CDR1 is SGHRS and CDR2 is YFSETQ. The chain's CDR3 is CASTLQGYTDTQYF. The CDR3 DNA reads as TGCGCCAGCACGCTACAGGGATACACAGATACGCAGTATTTT. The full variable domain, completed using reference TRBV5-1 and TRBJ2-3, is KAGVTQTPRYLIKTRGQQVTLSCSPISGHRSVSWYQQTPGQGLQFLFEYFSETQRNKGNFPGRFSGRQFSNSRSEMNVSTLELGDSALYLCASTLQGYTDTQYFGPGTRLTVL.

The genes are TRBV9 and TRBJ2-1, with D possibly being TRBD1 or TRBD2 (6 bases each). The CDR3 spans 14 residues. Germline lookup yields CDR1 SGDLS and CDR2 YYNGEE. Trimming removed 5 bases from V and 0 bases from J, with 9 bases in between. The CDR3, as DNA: TGTGCCAGCAGTAAGGGGGGCTCCTACAATGAGCAGTTCTTC. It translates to CASSKGGSYNEQFF.

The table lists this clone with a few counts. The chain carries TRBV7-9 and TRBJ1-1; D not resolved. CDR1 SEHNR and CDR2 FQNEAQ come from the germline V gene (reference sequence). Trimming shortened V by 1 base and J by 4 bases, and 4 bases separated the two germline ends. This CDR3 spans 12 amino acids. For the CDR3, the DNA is TGTGCCAGCAGCTTAGGAGCCACTGAAGCTTTCTTT. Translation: CASSLGATEAFF.

The DNA of the CDR3 is TGTGCCAGCAGCTTGGCCCCTCGGGGGAGCCCCACGGGGCAGTACTTC. Protein product: CASSLAPRGSPTGQYF. The rearrangement links TRBV5-5 to TRBJ2-7, with D possibly being TRBD2 (6 bases). The CDR3 spans 16 residues. The germline V gene encodes CDR1 SGHKS and CDR2 YYEKEE (reference sequence). V dropped 0 bases and J dropped 9 bases, with 22 bases sitting between them.

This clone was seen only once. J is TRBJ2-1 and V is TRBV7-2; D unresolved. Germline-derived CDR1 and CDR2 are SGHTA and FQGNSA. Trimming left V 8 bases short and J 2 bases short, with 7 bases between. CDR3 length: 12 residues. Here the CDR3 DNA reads TGTGCCAGCCGCGCCACCTACAATGAGCAGTTCTTC. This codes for CASRATYNEQFF. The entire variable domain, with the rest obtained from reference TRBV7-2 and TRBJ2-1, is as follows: GAGVSQSPSNKVTEKGKDVELRCDPISGHTALYWYRQSLGQGLEFLIYFQGNSAPDKSGLPSDRFSAERTGGSVSTLTIQRTQQEDSAVYLCASRATYNEQFFGPGTRLTVL.

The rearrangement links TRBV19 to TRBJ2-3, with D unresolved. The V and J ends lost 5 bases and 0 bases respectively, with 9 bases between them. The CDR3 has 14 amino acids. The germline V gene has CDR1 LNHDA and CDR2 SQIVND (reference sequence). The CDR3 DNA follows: TGTGCCAGTAGTCCCTCTACTAGCACAGATACGCAGTATTTT. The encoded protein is CASSPSTSTDTQYF.

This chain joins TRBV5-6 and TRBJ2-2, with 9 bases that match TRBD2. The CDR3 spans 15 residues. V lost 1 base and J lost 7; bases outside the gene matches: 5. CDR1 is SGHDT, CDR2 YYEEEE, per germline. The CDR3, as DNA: TGTGCCAGCAGCTTGCCTAGCGGGATTAACGGGGAGCTGTTTTTT. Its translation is CASSLPSGINGELFF.

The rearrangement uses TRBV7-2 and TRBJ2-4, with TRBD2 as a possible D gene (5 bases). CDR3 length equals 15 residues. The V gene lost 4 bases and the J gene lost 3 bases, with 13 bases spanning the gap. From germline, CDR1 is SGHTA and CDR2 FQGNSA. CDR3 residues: CASSSYLAGKNIQYF. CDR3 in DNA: TGTGCCAGCAGCTCTTACCTAGCAGGCAAAAACATTCAGTACTTC. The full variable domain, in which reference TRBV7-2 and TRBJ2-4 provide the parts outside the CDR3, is GAGVSQSPSNKVTEKGKDVELRCDPISGHTALYWYRQSLGQGLEFLIYFQGNSAPDKSGLPSDRFSAERTGGSVSTLTIQRTQQEDSAVYLCASSSYLAGKNIQYFGAGTRLSVL.

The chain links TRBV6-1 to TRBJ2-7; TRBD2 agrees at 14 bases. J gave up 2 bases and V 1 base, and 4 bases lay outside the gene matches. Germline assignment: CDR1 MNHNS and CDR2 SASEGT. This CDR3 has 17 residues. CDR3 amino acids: CASSEGRGLAGAYEQYV. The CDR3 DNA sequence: TGTGCCAGCAGTGAAGGCCGGGGACTAGCGGGGGCCTACGAGCAGTACGTC.

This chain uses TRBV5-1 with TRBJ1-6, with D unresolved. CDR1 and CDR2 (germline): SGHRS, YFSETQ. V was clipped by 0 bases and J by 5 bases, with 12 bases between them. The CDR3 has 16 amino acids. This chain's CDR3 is CASSLDIRTDNSPLHF. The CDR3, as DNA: TGCGCCAGCAGCTTGGACATTAGGACTGATAATTCACCCCTCCACTTT.

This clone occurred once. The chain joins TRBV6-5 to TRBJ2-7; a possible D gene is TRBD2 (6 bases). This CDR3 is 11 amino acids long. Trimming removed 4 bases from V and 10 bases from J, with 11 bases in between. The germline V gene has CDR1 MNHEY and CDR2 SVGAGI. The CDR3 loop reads CASSLAGLQYV. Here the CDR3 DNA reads TGTGCCAGCAGTTTGGCGGGGCTACAGTACGTC.

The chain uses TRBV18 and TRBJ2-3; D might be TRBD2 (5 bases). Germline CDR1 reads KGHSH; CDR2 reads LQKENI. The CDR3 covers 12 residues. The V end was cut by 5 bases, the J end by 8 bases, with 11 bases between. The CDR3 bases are TGTGCCAGCTCAATCTGGGCGGGTACGCAGTATTTT. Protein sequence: CASSIWAGTQYF.

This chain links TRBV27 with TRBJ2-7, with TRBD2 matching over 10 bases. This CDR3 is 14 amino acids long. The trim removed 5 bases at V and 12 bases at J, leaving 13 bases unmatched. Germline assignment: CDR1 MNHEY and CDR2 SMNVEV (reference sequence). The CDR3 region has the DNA TGTGCCAGCAGTCCCAGAGGGCTAGCGGGAGAACGGTACTTC. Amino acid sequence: CASSPRGLAGERYF.

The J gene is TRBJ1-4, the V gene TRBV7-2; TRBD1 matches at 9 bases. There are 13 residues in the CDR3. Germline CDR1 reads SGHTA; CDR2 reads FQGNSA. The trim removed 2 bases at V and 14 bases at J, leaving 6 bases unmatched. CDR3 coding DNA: TGTGCCAGCAGCTTACGGGGACAGGGAGGCCTGTTTTTT. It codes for CASSLRGQGGLFF.